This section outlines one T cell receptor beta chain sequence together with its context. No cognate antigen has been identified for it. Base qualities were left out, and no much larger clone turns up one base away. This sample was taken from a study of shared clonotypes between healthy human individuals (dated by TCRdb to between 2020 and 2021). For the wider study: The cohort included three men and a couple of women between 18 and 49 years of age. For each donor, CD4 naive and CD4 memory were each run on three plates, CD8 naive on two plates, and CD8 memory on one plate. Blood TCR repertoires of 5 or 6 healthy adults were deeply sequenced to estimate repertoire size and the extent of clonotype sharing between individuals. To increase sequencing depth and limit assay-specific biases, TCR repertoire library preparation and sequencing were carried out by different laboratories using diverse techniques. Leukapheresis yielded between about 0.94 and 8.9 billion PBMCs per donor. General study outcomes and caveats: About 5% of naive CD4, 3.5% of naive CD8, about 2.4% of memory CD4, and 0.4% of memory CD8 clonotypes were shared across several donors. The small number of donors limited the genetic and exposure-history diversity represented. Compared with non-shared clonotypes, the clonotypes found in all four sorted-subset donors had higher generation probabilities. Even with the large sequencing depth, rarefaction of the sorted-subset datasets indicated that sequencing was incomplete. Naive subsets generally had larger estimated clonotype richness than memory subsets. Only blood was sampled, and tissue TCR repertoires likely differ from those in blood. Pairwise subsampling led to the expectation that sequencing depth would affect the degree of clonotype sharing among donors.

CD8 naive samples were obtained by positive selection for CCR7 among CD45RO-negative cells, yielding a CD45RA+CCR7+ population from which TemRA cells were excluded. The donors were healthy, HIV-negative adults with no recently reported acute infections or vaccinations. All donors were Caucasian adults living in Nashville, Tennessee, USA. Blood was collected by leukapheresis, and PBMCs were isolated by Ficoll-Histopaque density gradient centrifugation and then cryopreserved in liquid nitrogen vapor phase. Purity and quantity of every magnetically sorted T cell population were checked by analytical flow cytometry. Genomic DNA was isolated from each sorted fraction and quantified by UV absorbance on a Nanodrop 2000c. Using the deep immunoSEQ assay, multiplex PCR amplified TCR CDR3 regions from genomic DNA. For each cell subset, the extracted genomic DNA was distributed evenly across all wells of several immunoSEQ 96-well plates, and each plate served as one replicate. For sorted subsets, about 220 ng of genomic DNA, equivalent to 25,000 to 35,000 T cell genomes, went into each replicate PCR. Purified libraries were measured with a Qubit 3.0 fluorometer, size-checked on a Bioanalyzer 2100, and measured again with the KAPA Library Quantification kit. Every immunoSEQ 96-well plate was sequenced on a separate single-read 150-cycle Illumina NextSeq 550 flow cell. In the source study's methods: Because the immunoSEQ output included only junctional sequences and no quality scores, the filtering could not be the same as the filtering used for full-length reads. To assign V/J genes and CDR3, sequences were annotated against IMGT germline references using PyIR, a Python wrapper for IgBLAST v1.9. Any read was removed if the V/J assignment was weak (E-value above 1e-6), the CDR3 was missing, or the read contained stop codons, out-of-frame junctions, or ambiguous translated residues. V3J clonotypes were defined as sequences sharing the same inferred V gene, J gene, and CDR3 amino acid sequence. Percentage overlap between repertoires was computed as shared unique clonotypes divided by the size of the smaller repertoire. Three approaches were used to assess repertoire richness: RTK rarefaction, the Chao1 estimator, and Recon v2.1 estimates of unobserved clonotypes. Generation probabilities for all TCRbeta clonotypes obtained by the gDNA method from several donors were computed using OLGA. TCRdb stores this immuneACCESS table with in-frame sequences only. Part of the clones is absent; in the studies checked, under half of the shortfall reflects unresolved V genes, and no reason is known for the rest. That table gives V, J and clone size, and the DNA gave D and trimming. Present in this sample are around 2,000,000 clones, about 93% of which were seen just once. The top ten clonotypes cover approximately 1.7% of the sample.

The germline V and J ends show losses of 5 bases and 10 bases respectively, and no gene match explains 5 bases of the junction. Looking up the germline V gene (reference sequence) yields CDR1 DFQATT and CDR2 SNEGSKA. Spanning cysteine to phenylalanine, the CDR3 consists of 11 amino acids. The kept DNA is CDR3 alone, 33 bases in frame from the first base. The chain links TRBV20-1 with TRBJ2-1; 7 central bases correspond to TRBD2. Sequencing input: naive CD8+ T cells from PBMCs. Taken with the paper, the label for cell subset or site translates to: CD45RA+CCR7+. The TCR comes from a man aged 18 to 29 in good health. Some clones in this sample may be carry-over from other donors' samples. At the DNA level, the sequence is TGCAGTGCTGCCCGGGGGGAGGAGCAGTTCTTC. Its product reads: CSAARGEEQFF.